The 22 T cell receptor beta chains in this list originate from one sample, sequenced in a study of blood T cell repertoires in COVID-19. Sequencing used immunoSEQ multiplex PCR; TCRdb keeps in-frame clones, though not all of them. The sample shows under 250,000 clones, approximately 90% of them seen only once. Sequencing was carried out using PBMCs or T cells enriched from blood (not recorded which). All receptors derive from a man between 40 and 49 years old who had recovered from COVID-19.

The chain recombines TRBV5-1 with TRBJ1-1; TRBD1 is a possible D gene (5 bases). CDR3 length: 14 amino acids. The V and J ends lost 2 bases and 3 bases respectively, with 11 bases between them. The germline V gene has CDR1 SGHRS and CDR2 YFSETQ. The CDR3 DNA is TGCGCCAGCAGCTTTATTGGAGGGGACACTGAAGCTTTCTTT. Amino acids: CASSFIGGDTEAFF. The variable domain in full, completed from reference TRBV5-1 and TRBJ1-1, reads KAGVTQTPRYLIKTRGQQVTLSCSPISGHRSVSWYQQTPGQGLQFLFEYFSETQRNKGNFPGRFSGRQFSNSRSEMNVSTLELGDSALYLCASSFIGGDTEAFFGQGTRLTVV.

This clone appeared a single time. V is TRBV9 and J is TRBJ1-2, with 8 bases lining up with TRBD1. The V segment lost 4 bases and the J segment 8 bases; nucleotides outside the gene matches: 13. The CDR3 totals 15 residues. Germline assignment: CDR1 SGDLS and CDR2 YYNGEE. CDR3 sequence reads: CASSPLTGEAYGYTF. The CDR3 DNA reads TGTGCCAGCAGCCCCCTGACAGGGGAAGCCTACGGCTACACCTTC. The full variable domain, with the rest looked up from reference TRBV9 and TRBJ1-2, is DSGVTQTPKHLITATGQRVTLRCSPRSGDLSVYWYQQSLDQGLQFLIQYYNGEERAKGNILERFSAQQFPDLHSELNLSSLELGDSALYFCASSPLTGEAYGYTFGSGTRLTVV.

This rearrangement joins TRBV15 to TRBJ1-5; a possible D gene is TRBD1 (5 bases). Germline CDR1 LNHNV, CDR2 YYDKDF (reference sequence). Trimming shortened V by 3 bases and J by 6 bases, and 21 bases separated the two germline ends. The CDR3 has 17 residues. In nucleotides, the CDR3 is TGTGCCACCAGCAGGGGAGGGACTTCGGATCGGTTTCAGCCCCAGCATTTT. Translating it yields CATSRGGTSDRFQPQHF. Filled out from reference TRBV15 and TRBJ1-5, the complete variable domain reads DAMVIQNPRYQVTQFGKPVTLSCSQTLNHNVMYWYQQKSSQAPKLLFHYYDKDFNNEADTPDNFQSRRPNTSFCFLDIRSPGLGDTAMYLCATSRGGTSDRFQPQHFGDGTRLSIL.

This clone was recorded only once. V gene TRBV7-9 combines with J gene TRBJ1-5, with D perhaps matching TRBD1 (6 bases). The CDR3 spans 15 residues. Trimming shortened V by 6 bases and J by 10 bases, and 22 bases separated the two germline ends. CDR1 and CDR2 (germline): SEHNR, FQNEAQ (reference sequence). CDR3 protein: CASSSSPAGDGPQHF. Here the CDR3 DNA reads TGTGCCAGCAGTTCATCGCCCGCAGGGGATGGACCCCAGCATTTT. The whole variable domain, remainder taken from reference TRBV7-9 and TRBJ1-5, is DTGVSQNPRHKITKRGQNVTFRCDPISEHNRLYWYRQTLGQGPEFLTYFQNEAQLEKSRLLSDRFSAERPKGSFSTLEIQRTEQGDSAMYLCASSSSPAGDGPQHFGDGTRLSIL.

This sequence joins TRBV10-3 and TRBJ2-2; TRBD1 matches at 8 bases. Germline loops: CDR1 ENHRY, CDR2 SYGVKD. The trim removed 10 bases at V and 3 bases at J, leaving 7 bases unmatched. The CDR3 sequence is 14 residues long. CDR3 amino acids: CASQGASDTGELFF. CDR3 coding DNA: TGTGCCAGCCAGGGGGCCTCGGACACCGGGGAGCTGTTTTTT.

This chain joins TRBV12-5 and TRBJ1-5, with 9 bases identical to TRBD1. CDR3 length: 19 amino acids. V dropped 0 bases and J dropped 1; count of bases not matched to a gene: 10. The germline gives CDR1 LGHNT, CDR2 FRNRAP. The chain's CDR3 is CASGLVLGQGLFSNQPQHF. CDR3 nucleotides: TGTGCTAGTGGTTTGGTACTAGGACAGGGGTTGTTCAGCAATCAGCCCCAGCATTTT.

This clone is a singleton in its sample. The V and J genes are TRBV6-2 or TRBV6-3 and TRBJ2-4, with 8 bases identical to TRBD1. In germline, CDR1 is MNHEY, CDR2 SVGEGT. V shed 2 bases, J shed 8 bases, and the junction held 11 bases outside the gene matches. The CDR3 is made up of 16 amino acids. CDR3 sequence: CASSYTLDRGGYIQYF. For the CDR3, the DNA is TGTGCCAGCAGTTACACACTCGACAGGGGAGGCTACATTCAGTACTTC.

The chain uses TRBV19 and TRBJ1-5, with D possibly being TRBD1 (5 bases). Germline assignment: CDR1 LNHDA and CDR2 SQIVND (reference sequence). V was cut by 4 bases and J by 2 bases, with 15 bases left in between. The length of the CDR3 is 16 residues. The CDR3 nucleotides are TGTGCCAGTAGTAGTCCGGGGGTTCGAGGCAATCAGCCCCAGCATTTT. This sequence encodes CASSSPGVRGNQPQHF.

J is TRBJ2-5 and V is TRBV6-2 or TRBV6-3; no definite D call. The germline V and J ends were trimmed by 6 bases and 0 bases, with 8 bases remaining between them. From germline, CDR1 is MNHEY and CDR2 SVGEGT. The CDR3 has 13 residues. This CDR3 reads CASSHPNQETQYF. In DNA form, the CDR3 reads TGTGCCAGCAGCCACCCTAACCAAGAGACCCAGTACTTC.

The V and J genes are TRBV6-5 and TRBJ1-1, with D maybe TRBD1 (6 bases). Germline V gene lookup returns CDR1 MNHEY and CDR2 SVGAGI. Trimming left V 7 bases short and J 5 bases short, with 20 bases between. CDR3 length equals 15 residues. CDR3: CASIKPTGGGTEAFF. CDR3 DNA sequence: TGTGCCAGCATCAAGCCGACAGGCGGGGGGACTGAAGCTTTCTTT.

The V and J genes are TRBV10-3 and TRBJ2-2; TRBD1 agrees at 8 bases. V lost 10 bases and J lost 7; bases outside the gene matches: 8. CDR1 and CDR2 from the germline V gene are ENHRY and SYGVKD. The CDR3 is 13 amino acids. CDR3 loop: CATGQGTDGELFF. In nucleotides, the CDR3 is TGTGCCACCGGACAGGGAACGGACGGGGAGCTGTTTTTT.

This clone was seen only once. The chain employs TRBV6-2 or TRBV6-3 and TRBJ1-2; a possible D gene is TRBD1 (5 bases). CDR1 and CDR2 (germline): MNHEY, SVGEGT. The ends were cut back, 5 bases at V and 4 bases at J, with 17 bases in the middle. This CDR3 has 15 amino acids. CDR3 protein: CASSRFDAGGYGYTF. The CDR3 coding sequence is TGTGCCAGCAGTCGTTTCGACGCGGGGGGCTATGGCTACACCTTC.

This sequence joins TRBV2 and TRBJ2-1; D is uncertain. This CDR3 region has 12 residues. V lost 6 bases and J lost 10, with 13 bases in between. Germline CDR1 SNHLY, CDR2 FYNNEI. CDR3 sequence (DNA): TGTGCCAGCAGAGACTCTTATGGGGAGCAGTTCTTC. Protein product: CASRDSYGEQFF.

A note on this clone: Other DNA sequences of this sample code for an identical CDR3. The CDR3 DNA sequence: TGCGCCAGCAGCTTTAACACAGATACGCAGTATTTT. Its translation: CASSFNTDTQYF. The V call is TRBV5-1, the J call TRBJ2-3; D unclear. The CDR3 has 12 amino acids. Germline V gene sequence: CDR1 SGHRS, CDR2 YFSETQ. V was cut by 2 bases and J by 2 bases, with 3 bases left in between.

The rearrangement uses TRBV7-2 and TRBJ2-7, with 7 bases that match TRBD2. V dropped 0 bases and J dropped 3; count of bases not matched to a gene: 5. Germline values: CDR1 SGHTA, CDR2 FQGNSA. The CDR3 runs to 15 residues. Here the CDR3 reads CASSLAGEGIYEQYF. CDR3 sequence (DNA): TGTGCCAGCAGCTTAGCAGGGGAGGGAATCTACGAGCAGTACTTC.

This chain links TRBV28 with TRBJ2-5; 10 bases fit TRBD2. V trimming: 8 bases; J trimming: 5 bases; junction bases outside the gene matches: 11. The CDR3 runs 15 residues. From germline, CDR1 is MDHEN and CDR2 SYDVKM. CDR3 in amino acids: CASLSAGGSRETQYF. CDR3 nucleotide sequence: TGTGCCAGCCTCTCAGCGGGAGGGTCAAGGGAGACCCAGTACTTC. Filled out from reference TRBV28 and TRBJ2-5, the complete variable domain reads DVKVTQSSRYLVKRTGEKVFLECVQDMDHENMFWYRQDPGLGLRLIYFSYDVKMKEKGDIPEGYSVSREKKERFSLILESASTNQTSMYLCASLSAGGSRETQYFGPGTRLLVL.

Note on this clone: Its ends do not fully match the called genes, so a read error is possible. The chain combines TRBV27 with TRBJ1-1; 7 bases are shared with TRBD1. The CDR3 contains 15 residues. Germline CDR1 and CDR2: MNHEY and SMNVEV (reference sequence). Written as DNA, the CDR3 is TGTGCCAGCAGTCTATCGACAGGGAGACTCACTGAAGCTTTCTTT. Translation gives CASSLSTGRLTEAFF.

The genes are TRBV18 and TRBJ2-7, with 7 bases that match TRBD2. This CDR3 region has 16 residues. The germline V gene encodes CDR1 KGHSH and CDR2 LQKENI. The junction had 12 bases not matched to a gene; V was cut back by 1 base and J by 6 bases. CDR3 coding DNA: TGTGCCAGCTCACCACTTATATTGAGGGAGGGTGGCGAGCAGTACTTC. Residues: CASSPLILREGGEQYF.

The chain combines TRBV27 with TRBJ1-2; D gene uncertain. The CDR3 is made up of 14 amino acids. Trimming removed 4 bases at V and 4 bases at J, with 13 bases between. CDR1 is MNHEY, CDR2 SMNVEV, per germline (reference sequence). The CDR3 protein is CASSSFQAFYGYTF. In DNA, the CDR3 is TGTGCCAGCAGTTCCTTCCAGGCTTTCTATGGCTACACCTTC.

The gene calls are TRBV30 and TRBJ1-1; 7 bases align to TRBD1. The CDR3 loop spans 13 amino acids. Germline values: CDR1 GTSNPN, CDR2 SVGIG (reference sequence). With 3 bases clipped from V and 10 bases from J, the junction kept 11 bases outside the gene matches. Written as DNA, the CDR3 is TGTGCCTGGAGCTTACAGGGGTCGGCCGGAGCTTTCTTT. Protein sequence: CAWSLQGSAGAFF.

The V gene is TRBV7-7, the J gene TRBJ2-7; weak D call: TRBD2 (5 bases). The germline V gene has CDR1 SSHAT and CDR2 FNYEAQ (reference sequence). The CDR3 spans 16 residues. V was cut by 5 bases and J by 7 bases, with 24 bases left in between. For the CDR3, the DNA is TGTGCCAGCAGCACTATATCGCATTGGAGGTTCGGGGAGCAGTACTTC. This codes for CASSTISHWRFGEQYF.

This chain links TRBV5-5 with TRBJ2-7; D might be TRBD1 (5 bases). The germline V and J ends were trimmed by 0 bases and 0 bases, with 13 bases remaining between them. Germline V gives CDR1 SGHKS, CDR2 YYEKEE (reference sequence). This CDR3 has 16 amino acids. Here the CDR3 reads CASSLGQDISSYEQYF. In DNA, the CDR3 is TGTGCCAGCAGCTTGGGGCAGGACATTTCCTCCTACGAGCAGTACTTC.